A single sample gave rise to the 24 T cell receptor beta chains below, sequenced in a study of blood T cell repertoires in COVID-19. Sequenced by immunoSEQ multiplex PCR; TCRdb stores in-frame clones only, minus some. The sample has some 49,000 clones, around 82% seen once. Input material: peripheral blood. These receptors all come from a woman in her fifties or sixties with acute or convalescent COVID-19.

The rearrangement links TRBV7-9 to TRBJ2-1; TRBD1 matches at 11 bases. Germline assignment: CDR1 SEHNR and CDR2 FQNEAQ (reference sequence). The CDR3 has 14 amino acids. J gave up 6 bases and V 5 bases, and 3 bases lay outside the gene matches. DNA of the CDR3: TGTGCCAGCAGCCCCGGGACAGGGGGCAATGAGCAGTTCTTC. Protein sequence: CASSPGTGGNEQFF.

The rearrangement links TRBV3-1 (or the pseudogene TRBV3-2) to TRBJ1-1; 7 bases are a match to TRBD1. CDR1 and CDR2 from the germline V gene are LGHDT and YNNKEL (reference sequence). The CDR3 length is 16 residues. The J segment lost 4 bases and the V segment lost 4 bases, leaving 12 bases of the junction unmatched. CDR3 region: CASSPSIGSGGTEAFF. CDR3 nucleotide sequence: TGTGCCAGCAGCCCGAGTATTGGTTCAGGGGGCACTGAAGCTTTCTTT.

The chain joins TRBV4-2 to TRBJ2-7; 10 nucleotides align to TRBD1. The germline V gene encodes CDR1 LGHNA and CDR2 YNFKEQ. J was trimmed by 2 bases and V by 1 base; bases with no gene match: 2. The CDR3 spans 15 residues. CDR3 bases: TGTGCCAGCAGCCAAGGACAGGGGGCGGCCTACGAGCAGTACTTC. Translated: CASSQGQGAAYEQYF.

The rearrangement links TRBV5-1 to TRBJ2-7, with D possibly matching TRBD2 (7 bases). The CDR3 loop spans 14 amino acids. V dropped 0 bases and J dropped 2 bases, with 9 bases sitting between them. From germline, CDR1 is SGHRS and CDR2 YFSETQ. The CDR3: CASSLDGGPYEQYF. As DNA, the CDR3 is TGCGCCAGCAGCTTGGACGGGGGGCCCTACGAGCAGTACTTC.

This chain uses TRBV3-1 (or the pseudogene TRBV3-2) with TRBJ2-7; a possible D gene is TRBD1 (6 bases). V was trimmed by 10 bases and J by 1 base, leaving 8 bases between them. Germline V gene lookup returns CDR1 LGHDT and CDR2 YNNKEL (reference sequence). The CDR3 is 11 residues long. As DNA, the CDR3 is TGTGCCAACGGACAGTCCTACGAGCAGTACTTC. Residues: CANGQSYEQYF.

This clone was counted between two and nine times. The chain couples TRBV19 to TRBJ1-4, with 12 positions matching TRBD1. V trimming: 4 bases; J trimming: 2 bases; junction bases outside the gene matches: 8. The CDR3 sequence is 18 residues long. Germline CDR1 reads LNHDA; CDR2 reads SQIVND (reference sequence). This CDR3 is CASSNKGTGGMTNEKLFF. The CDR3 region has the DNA TGTGCCAGTAGTAATAAGGGGACAGGGGGCATGACTAATGAAAAACTGTTTTTT.

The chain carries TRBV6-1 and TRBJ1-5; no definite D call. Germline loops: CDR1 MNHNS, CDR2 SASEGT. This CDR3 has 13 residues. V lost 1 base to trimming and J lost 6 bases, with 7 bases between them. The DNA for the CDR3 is TGTGCCAGCAGTGAAGAAACGGTTCAGCCCCAGCATTTT. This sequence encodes CASSEETVQPQHF.

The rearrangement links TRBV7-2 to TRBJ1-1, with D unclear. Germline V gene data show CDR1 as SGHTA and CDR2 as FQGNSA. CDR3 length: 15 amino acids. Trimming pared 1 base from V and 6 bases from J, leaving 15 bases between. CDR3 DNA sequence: TGTGCCAGCAGCTTAGTTGTGTCCTCACAGTCTGAAGCTTTCTTT. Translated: CASSLVVSSQSEAFF. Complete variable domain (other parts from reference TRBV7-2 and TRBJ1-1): GAGVSQSPSNKVTEKGKDVELRCDPISGHTALYWYRQSLGQGLEFLIYFQGNSAPDKSGLPSDRFSAERTGGSVSTLTIQRTQQEDSAVYLCASSLVVSSQSEAFFGQGTRLTVV.

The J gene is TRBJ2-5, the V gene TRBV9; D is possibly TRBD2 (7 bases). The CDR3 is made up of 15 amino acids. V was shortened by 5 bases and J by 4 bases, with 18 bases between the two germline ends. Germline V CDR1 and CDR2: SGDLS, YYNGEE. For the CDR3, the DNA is TGTGCCAGCAGTAACCCGCGGGGAGGGGGAGAGACCCAGTACTTC. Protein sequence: CASSNPRGGGETQYF. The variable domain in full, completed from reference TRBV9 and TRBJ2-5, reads DSGVTQTPKHLITATGQRVTLRCSPRSGDLSVYWYQQSLDQGLQFLIQYYNGEERAKGNILERFSAQQFPDLHSELNLSSLELGDSALYFCASSNPRGGGETQYFGPGTRLLVL.

This chain's CDR3 is CASSRTGGTEAFF. The CDR3 region has the DNA TGCGCCAGCTCGAGGACAGGGGGGACTGAAGCTTTCTTT. The V call is TRBV5-1, the J call TRBJ1-1; 10 nucleotides line up with TRBD1. The CDR3 runs 13 residues. Germline V gene lookup returns CDR1 SGHRS and CDR2 YFSETQ. With V trimmed by 7 bases and J by 5 bases, 5 bases remained unmatched. The full variable domain, in which reference TRBV5-1 and TRBJ1-1 provide the parts outside the CDR3, is KAGVTQTPRYLIKTRGQQVTLSCSPISGHRSVSWYQQTPGQGLQFLFEYFSETQRNKGNFPGRFSGRQFSNSRSEMNVSTLELGDSALYLCASSRTGGTEAFFGQGTRLTVV.

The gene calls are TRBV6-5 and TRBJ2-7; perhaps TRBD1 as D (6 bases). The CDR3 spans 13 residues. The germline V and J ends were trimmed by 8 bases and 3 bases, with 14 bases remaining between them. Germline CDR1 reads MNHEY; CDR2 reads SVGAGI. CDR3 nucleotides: TGTGCCAGCGGCGGACAGATGGACTACGAGCAGTACTTC. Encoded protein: CASGGQMDYEQYF.

The CDR3 DNA sequence: TGTGCCAGCACCCAAACGCGGGAGCTGTACGAGCAGTACTTC. As protein: CASTQTRELYEQYF. The chain combines TRBV7-2 with TRBJ2-7, with 7 positions matching TRBD2. V trimming: 7 bases; J trimming: 4 bases; junction bases outside the gene matches: 10. CDR3 length: 14 residues. CDR1 and CDR2 from the germline V gene are SGHTA and FQGNSA.

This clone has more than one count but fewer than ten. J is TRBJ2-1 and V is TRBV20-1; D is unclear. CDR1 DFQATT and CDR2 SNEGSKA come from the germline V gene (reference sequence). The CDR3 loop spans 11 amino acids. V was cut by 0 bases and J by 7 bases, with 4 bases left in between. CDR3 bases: TGCAGTGCTAGAGATCAGAATGAGCAGTTCTTC. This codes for CSARDQNEQFF.

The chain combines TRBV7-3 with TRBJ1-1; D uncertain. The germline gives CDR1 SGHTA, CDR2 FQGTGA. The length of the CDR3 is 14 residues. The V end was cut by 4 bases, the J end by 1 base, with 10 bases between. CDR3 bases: TGTGCCAGCAGCTCCGGGTCGGGGAACACTGAAGCTTTCTTT. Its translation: CASSSGSGNTEAFF.

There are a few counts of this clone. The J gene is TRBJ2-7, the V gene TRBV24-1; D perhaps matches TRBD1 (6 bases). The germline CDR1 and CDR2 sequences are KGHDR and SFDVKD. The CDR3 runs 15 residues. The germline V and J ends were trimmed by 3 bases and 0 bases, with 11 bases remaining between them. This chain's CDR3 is CATSDVDSYSYEQYF. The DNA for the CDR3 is TGTGCCACCAGTGATGTGGACAGCTACTCCTACGAGCAGTACTTC.

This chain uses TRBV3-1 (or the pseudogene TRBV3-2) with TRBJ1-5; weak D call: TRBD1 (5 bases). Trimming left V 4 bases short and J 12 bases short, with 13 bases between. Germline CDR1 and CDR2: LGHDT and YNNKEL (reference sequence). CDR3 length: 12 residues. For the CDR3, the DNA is TGTGCCAGCAGCCTTGGGGGGAGGGTCCAGCATTTT. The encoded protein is CASSLGGRVQHF.

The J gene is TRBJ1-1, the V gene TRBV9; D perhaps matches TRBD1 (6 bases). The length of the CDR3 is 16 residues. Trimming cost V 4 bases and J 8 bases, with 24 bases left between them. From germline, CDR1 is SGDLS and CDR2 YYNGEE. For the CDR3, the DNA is TGTGCCAGCAGCCCGAGGAGGACCTTACAGGGTTCAGAAGCTTTCTTT. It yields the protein CASSPRRTLQGSEAFF.

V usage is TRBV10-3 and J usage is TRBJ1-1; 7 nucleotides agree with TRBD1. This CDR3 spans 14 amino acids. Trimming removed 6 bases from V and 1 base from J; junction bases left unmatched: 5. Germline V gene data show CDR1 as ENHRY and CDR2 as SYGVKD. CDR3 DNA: TGTGCCATCAGCCAACAGGGGCCGAACACTGAAGCTTTCTTT. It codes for CAISQQGPNTEAFF.

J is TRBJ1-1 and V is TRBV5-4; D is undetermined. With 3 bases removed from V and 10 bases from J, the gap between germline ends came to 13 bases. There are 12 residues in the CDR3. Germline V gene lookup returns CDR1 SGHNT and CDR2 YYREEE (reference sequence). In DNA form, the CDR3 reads TGTGCCAGCAGCTCCGCTCCGGGGTCAGCTTTCTTT. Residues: CASSSAPGSAFF.

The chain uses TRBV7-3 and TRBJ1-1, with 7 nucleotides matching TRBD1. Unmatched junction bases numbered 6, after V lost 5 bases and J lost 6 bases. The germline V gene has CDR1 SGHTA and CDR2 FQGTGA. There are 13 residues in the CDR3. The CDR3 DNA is TGTGCCAGCAGCCTCGACAGGGCCGCTGAAGCTTTCTTT. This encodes CASSLDRAAEAFF.

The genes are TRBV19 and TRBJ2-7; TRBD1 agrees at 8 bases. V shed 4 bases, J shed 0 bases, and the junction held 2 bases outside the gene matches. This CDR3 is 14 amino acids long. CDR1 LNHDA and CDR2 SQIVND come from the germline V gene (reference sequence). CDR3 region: CASSTTGGSYEQYF. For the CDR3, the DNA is TGTGCCAGTAGTACTACAGGGGGCTCCTACGAGCAGTACTTC.

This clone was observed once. In nucleotides, the CDR3 is TGTGCCAGCAGCCAATCTCTTTATGGCTACACCTTC. Its translation: CASSQSLYGYTF. The chain carries TRBV3-1 (or the pseudogene TRBV3-2) and TRBJ1-2; D is ambiguous. Trimming removed 2 bases from V and 5 bases from J, with 6 bases in between. Germline V gene lookup returns CDR1 LGHDT and CDR2 YNNKEL (reference sequence). The CDR3 consists of 12 residues.

The CDR3: CAWRDSNTGELFF. In nucleotides, the CDR3 is TGTGCCTGGCGCGACTCGAACACCGGGGAGCTGTTTTTT. The J gene is TRBJ2-2, the V gene TRBV30; D is unresolved. Between the trimmed V and J ends, which lost 5 bases and 0 bases, there was a span of 7 bases. Germline V lookup: CDR1 GTSNPN, CDR2 SVGIG (reference sequence). This CDR3 has 13 amino acids.

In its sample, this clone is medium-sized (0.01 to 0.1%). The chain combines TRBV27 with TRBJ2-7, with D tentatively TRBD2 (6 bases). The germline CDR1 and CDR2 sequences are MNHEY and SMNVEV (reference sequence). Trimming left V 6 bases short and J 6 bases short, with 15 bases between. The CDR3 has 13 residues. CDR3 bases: TGTGCCAGCAGCCTCGATTCGCGGGGCGAGCAGTACTTC. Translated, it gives CASSLDSRGEQYF.